Shown below are 4 T cell receptor beta chains from a single sample sequenced in a study of Tregs in tolerant kidney transplant recipients. CFSE-labeled recipient PBMCs were cultured around six days with irradiated graft donor PBMCs, then FACS-sorted. Using immunoSEQ multiplex PCR, the repertoire was profiled, and TCRdb retains in-frame clones only, with some absent. This table holds under 450 clones. Antigen specificity for these receptors is unknown. The sequences come from CD8+ T cells from blood cultured with allogeneic cells, collected before the transplant. The receptor set was obtained from a human patient who received a combined kidney and bone marrow transplant.

Frequency places this clone as medium-sized (0.01 to 0.1%). From the germline J gene comes the end of the CDR3, since the read stops 3 residues before it. The genes are TRBV6-2 or TRBV6-3 and TRBJ1-2; TRBD1 is a possible D gene (5 bases). Germline V gives CDR1 MNHEY, CDR2 SVGEGT. CDR3 length: 16 residues. CDR3 DNA, as far as it was read: TGTGCCAGCAGTTACTTCATCGCGGTTTTAGGGGAAGGC. The encoded protein is CASSYFIAVLGEG. The whole CDR3 sequence is CASSYFIAVLGEGYTF.

According to its frequency, this clone is medium-sized. The CDR3 end lies 3 residues beyond the end of the read and is filled in from the germline J gene. The chain links TRBV28 to TRBJ2-7; 7 positions agree with TRBD1. Germline V gene lookup returns CDR1 MDHEN and CDR2 SYDVKM. J was trimmed by 6 bases and V by 5 bases; bases with no gene match: 4. The CDR3 spans 12 residues. Here the CDR3 reads CASSSYRGEQYF. CDR3 DNA, as far as it was read: TGTGCCAGCAGTAGCTACAGGGGCGAG. The whole variable domain, remainder taken from reference TRBV28 and TRBJ2-7, is DVKVTQSSRYLVKRTGEKVFLECVQDMDHENMFWYRQDPGLGLRLIYFSYDVKMKEKGDIPEGYSVSREKKERFSLILESASTNQTSMYLCASSSYRGEQYFGPGTRLTVT.

Considering frequency, this clone is medium-sized. Sequencing ends 3 residues short of the CDR3 end; the germline J gene provides the rest. The chain uses TRBV20-1 and TRBJ2-4; 8 nucleotides agree with TRBD2. The CDR3 loop spans 16 amino acids. With V trimmed by 0 bases and J by 6 bases, 10 bases remained unmatched. Germline V gene sequence: CDR1 DFQATT, CDR2 SNEGSKA (reference sequence). The covered CDR3 bases are TGCAGTGCTAGAGATCTTGTAGCGGGGTTAGGAAACATT. Translation: CSARDLVAGLGNI. In full, the CDR3 reads CSARDLVAGLGNIQYF.

On this clone: The CDR3 goes on 3 residues after the read ends, and that part is filled in from the germline J gene. This chain connects TRBV28 to TRBJ1-2; tentatively, D is TRBD1 (6 bases). This CDR3 is 15 amino acids long. Trimming pared 5 bases from V and 4 bases from J, leaving 17 bases between. The germline V gene has CDR1 MDHEN and CDR2 SYDVKM. CDR3 protein: CASSMDSLAIYGYTF. The CDR3 DNA, read in part, is TGTGCCAGCAGTATGGACAGCCTAGCTATCTATGGC.